This section outlines one T cell receptor (beta chain) sequence together with its context. The sample belongs to a study of shared clonotypes between healthy human individuals. Produced via immunoSEQ multiplex PCR; TCRdb's table is partial and in-frame only. The profile covers some 2,100,000 clones, with 93% appearing a single time and roughly 1.8% taken by the ten largest. CDR1 is SGHNT and CDR2 is YYREEE in the germline V gene (reference sequence). This CDR3 has 15 amino acids. With V trimmed by 3 bases and J by 0 bases, 6 bases remained unmatched. CD45RO-negative, CCR7-selected cells formed the naive CD8 fraction, which excluded terminally differentiated effector memory CD45RA+ cells.

This clonotype was obtained from a man younger than 35 in good health. Some clones in this sample may be carry-over from other donors' samples. Sample: naive CD8+ T cells from PBMCs. The V gene is TRBV5-4, the J gene TRBJ2-7, with 7 bases identical to TRBD1. CDR3 DNA sequence: TGTGCCAGCAGCTGGGGGACAGTGAGCTCCTACGAGCAGTACTTC. It encodes CASSWGTVSSYEQYF.